This T cell receptor beta chain was sequenced in a study of cytomegalovirus exposure and HLA in healthy donors. Primers for the PCR totalled 60 Vbeta and 13 Jbeta. Sequenced by immunoSEQ multiplex PCR; TCRdb stores in-frame clones only, minus some. The sample gives 150,000 or so clones, 76% of which show up once; 3.1% is in the top ten. Deletions cut 4 bases from V and 6 bases from J, with 13 bases between. CDR1 is SQVTM, CDR2 ANQGSEA, per germline. The CDR3 covers 12 residues. Sequenced: PBMCs. This receptor was identified in a male donor in good health and CMV-seronegative. V is TRBV29-1 and J is TRBJ2-7; TRBD1 might be the D (6 bases). DNA of the CDR3: TGCAGCGTTGTTAGGCAGGGGACCGAGCAGTACTTC. This translates into CSVVRQGTEQYF.